This T cell receptor (beta chain) was captured in a study of blood T cell repertoires in COVID-19. Study in general: Samples came from the United States, Italy and Spain, spanning acute and convalescent COVID-19. Sample material is recorded as cDNA or gDNA derived from T cells, B-cell-depleted T cells, or PBMCs.

CDR1 and CDR2 from the germline V gene are MNHEY and SVGEGT. This CDR3 is 20 amino acids long. Trimming cost V 2 bases and J 3 bases; bases outside gene matches: 15. In the original processing: Estimated nucleated cell counts came from reference gene primer amplification. TCRdb's copy holds only in-frame clones and misses some; the assay was immunoSEQ multiplex PCR. V and J calls and clone size come straight from that table; D and trimming were deduced from the DNA. The table records 200,000 to 250,000 clones, more than 70% of them present only once. This receptor was obtained from an older woman with acute or convalescent COVID-19. The V and J genes are TRBV6-2 or TRBV6-3 and TRBJ2-7; 14 nucleotides align to TRBD2. The specimen sequenced was peripheral blood. CDR3 DNA sequence: TGTGCCAGCAGTTACCTCCGGGACAGGGGACTAGCGGGAGAGAGCTACGAGCAGTACTTC. This encodes CASSYLRDRGLAGESYEQYF.